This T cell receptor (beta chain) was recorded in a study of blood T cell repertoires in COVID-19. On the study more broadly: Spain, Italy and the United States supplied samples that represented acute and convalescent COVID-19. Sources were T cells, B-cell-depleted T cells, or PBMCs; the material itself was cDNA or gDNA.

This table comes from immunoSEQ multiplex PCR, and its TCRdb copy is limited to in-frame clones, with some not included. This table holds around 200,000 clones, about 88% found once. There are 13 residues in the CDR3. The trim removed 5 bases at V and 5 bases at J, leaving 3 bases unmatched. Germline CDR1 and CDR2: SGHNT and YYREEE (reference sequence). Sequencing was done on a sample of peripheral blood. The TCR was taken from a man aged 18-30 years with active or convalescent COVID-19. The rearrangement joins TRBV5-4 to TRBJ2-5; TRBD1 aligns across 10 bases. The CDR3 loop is CASSSTGGETQYF. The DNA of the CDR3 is TGTGCCAGCAGTTCGACAGGGGGCGAGACCCAGTACTTC.